The rows below give T cell receptor beta chains drawn from one sample of a study of HIV-infected patients and healthy controls. TCRdb itself ran the 5' RACE reads through MiXCR, one entry per CDR3 protein. The table has fewer than 20,000 distinct CDR3 sequences, more than 9% seen once; the top ten hold 11%. Material for sequencing was blood. The receptors here all came from an adult in good health. The CDR3 runs from the conserved cysteine through the conserved F or W. The D gene is left open where the match is weak. Not all rows give a size; the values are once, few, many and, for expanded clones, a class.

CDR3 DNA: TGTGCCAGCAGAACACAGGTTAAGGGCTACGAGCAGTACTTC
CDR3 protein: CASRTQVKGYEQYF
V gene: TRBV6-2/TRBV6-3
J gene: TRBJ2-7
clone size: medium-sized
D gene: NA

CDR3 DNA: TGTGCCAGCAGTGAAGCGCTTCTCCCAGGGTCGAACACTGAAGCTTTCTTT
CDR3 protein: CASSEALLPGSNTEAFF
V gene: TRBV2
J gene: TRBJ1-1
clone size: many
D gene: NA

CDR3 DNA: TGTGCCAGCAGCACCCGCGAAGGCTCTGGAAACACCATATATTTT
CDR3 protein: CASSTREGSGNTIYF
V gene: TRBV11-2
J gene: TRBJ1-3
clone size: many
D gene: NA

CDR3 DNA: TGTGCCAGCAGCTTGGCCCTAGGGGGACCCATCTCTGGAAACACCATATATTTT
CDR3 protein: CASSLALGGPISGNTIYF
V gene: TRBV5-6
J gene: TRBJ1-3
clone size: many
D gene: NA

CDR3 DNA: TGTGCCAGTGGACGGGACTATGGCTACACCTTC
CDR3 protein: CASGRDYGYTF
V gene: TRBV6-2/TRBV6-3
J gene: TRBJ1-2
clone size: medium-sized
D gene: NA

CDR3 DNA: TGCAGCGGGGGACAGCTTAACTATGGCTACACCTTC
CDR3 protein: CSGGQLNYGYTF
V gene: TRBV29-1
J gene: TRBJ1-2
clone size: many
D gene: TRBD1

CDR3 DNA: TGCGCCAGCAGCCAAGATCCGGCACAGGGAAACATTCAGTACTTC
CDR3 protein: CASSQDPAQGNIQYF
V gene: TRBV4-1
J gene: TRBJ2-4
clone size: many
D gene: NA

CDR3 DNA: TGTGCCATCAGTGAGCAGGAGAGCAATCAGCCCCAGCATTTT
CDR3 protein: CAISEQESNQPQHF
V gene: TRBV10-3
J gene: TRBJ1-5
clone size: many
D gene: NA

CDR3 DNA: TGTGCCAGCAGCCAAGATAGGGCAGGCGATCCCCTCTCCTACGAGCAGTACTTC
CDR3 protein: CASSQDRAGDPLSYEQYF
V gene: TRBV3-1
J gene: TRBJ2-7
clone size: NA
D gene: NA

CDR3 DNA: TGTGCCAGCAGCTTACTAGGGGGGTCCACTGAAGCTTTCTTT
CDR3 protein: CASSLLGGSTEAFF
V gene: TRBV7-8
J gene: TRBJ1-1
clone size: NA
D gene: NA

CDR3 DNA: TGTGCCTGGAGGGACACCGGGGAGCTGTTTTTT
CDR3 protein: CAWRDTGELFF
V gene: TRBV30
J gene: TRBJ2-2
clone size: medium-sized
D gene: NA

CDR3 DNA: TGTGCCAGCAGCCAAGATCCAGGAGCGACCCAGTACTTC
CDR3 protein: CASSQDPGATQYF
V gene: TRBV3-1
J gene: TRBJ2-5
clone size: many
D gene: NA

CDR3 DNA: TGCGCCAGCAGCCTTATAGCGAGCAACACAGATACGCAGTATTTT
CDR3 protein: CASSLIASNTDTQYF
V gene: TRBV5-1
J gene: TRBJ2-3
clone size: many
D gene: NA

CDR3 DNA: TGTGCCAGCAGTTACACAGGGGTGAATGAGCAGTTCTTC
CDR3 protein: CASSYTGVNEQFF
V gene: TRBV12-3/TRBV12-4
J gene: TRBJ2-1
clone size: many
D gene: TRBD1

CDR3 DNA: TGTGCCAGCAGTTACCGCTACAGGGTCCGGCGGCGAGTTGAAGCTTTCTTT
CDR3 protein: CASSYRYRVRRRVEAFF
V gene: TRBV6-5
J gene: TRBJ1-1
clone size: many
D gene: NA

CDR3 DNA: TGTGCCAGCAGCCCCACGGCCGGGGAAACTAATGAAAAACTGTTTTTT
CDR3 protein: CASSPTAGETNEKLFF
V gene: TRBV16
J gene: TRBJ1-4
clone size: few
D gene: NA

CDR3 DNA: TGTGCCAGCAGCTTAATGGCTGGGTGGGACGAGCAGTTCTTC
CDR3 protein: CASSLMAGWDEQFF
V gene: TRBV7-3
J gene: TRBJ2-1
clone size: many
D gene: NA

CDR3 DNA: TGTGCCAGCAGCTCGCAACCGGGGGCTGAAGCTTTCTTT
CDR3 protein: CASSSQPGAEAFF
V gene: TRBV7-9
J gene: TRBJ1-1
clone size: NA
D gene: NA

CDR3 DNA: TGTGCCAGCAGTCCCTGGGCCAGAGAAAGCAATCAGCCCCAGCATTTT
CDR3 protein: CASSPWARESNQPQHF
V gene: TRBV6-2/TRBV6-3
J gene: TRBJ1-5
clone size: medium-sized
D gene: NA

CDR3 DNA: TGCAGTGCTAGCCAGACGGCGAACTATGGCTACACCTTC
CDR3 protein: CSASQTANYGYTF
V gene: TRBV20-1
J gene: TRBJ1-2
clone size: NA
D gene: NA

CDR3 DNA: TGCGCCAGCAGCTTGGGCGTATATGAAAAACTGTTTTTT
CDR3 protein: CASSLGVYEKLFF
V gene: TRBV5-1
J gene: TRBJ1-4
clone size: NA
D gene: NA

CDR3 DNA: TGTGCCAGCAGCTCTAAGGACAGGGGAACAGATACGCAGTATTTT
CDR3 protein: CASSSKDRGTDTQYF
V gene: TRBV7-2
J gene: TRBJ2-3
clone size: many
D gene: TRBD1

CDR3 DNA: TGTGCCAGCAGCCACCCTAGGGCGGGGGGGTCCACAGATACGCAGTATTTT
CDR3 protein: CASSHPRAGGSTDTQYF
V gene: TRBV11-2
J gene: TRBJ2-3
clone size: many
D gene: TRBD2

CDR3 DNA: TGTGCCAGCAGCTTTGTCGCTAGCGCAGATACGCAGTATTTT
CDR3 protein: CASSFVASADTQYF
V gene: TRBV7-9
J gene: TRBJ2-3
clone size: many
D gene: NA

CDR3 DNA: TGCAGCGTTCAATCCCGGGACGGTTCCTACGAGCAGTACTTC
CDR3 protein: CSVQSRDGSYEQYF
V gene: TRBV29-1
J gene: TRBJ2-7
clone size: many
D gene: NA

CDR3 DNA: TGTGCCAGCAGCCTACTGGACAGGGAGTTCTATGGCTACACCTTC
CDR3 protein: CASSLLDREFYGYTF
V gene: TRBV4-2
J gene: TRBJ1-2
clone size: few
D gene: TRBD1

CDR3 DNA: TGTGCCAGCATGAATTTAGGGGGCTACGAGCAGTACTTC
CDR3 protein: CASMNLGGYEQYF
V gene: TRBV7-9
J gene: TRBJ2-7
clone size: many
D gene: NA

CDR3 DNA: TGCAGCGTTGAGGACAGCCTTAACTATGGCTACACCTTC
CDR3 protein: CSVEDSLNYGYTF
V gene: TRBV29-1
J gene: TRBJ1-2
clone size: many
D gene: NA

CDR3 DNA: TGCAGTGCTAGACCAGGGGGTCAGGGGAATCAGCCCCAGCATTTT
CDR3 protein: CSARPGGQGNQPQHF
V gene: TRBV20-1
J gene: TRBJ1-5
clone size: medium-sized
D gene: TRBD1

CDR3 DNA: TGTGCCAGCAACCGCGTATCCGAAGGAGATAGTGATACGCAGTATTTT
CDR3 protein: CASNRVSEGDSDTQYF
V gene: TRBV11-2
J gene: TRBJ2-3
clone size: few
D gene: NA

CDR3 DNA: TGCAGTGCTAGACTCCGGACAGGGTTCTACGAGCAGTACTTC
CDR3 protein: CSARLRTGFYEQYF
V gene: TRBV20-1
J gene: TRBJ2-7
clone size: NA
D gene: TRBD1

CDR3 DNA: TGTGCCAGCAGCCAAGGTCAGGGCTTCTACGAGCAGTACTTC
CDR3 protein: CASSQGQGFYEQYF
V gene: TRBV4-2
J gene: TRBJ2-7
clone size: NA
D gene: NA

CDR3 DNA: TGTGCCAGCAGCTCTAGCGGGGGGGCTGATAGGCAAGAGACCCAGTACTTC
CDR3 protein: CASSSSGGADRQETQYF
V gene: TRBV7-2
J gene: TRBJ2-5
clone size: NA
D gene: TRBD2

CDR3 DNA: TGTGCCAGCAGCGTAGGGCAGCAAGAGACCCAGTACTTC
CDR3 protein: CASSVGQQETQYF
V gene: TRBV9
J gene: TRBJ2-5
clone size: many
D gene: NA

CDR3 DNA: TGTGCCAGTAAGGACAGGGATAGCAATCAGCCCCAGCATTTT
CDR3 protein: CASKDRDSNQPQHF
V gene: TRBV19
J gene: TRBJ1-5
clone size: many
D gene: TRBD1

CDR3 DNA: TGCGCCAGCAGCTTCTCAGGGATCACCGGGGAGCTGTTTTTT
CDR3 protein: CASSFSGITGELFF
V gene: TRBV5-1
J gene: TRBJ2-2
clone size: NA
D gene: NA

CDR3 DNA: TGTGCCAGCAGCCCACGACAGGGCAGGAGGGACACTGAAGCTTTCTTT
CDR3 protein: CASSPRQGRRDTEAFF
V gene: TRBV6-2/TRBV6-3
J gene: TRBJ1-1
clone size: many
D gene: TRBD1

CDR3 DNA: TGTGCCAGCAGCTGGACAGGGCCTGGGGCCAACGTCCTGACTTTC
CDR3 protein: CASSWTGPGANVLTF
V gene: TRBV28
J gene: TRBJ2-6
clone size: few
D gene: TRBD1

CDR3 DNA: TGTGCCAGCACCCCCTTGGGCTCCTACAATGAGCAGTTCTTC
CDR3 protein: CASTPLGSYNEQFF
V gene: TRBV6-2/TRBV6-3
J gene: TRBJ2-1
clone size: many
D gene: NA

CDR3 DNA: TGCAGCGTTCGCGTACCGGGGGACACCATATATTTT
CDR3 protein: CSVRVPGDTIYF
V gene: TRBV29-1
J gene: TRBJ1-3
clone size: NA
D gene: NA

CDR3 DNA: TGTGCCAGCACCTTCGGGACGAGAGGTGGCTACACCTTC
CDR3 protein: CASTFGTRGGYTF
V gene: TRBV25-1
J gene: TRBJ1-2
clone size: many
D gene: NA

CDR3 DNA: TGTGCCAGCAGTGTGGGCCGGAGATCACCCCTCCACTTT
CDR3 protein: CASSVGRRSPLHF
V gene: TRBV2
J gene: TRBJ1-6
clone size: many
D gene: NA

CDR3 DNA: TGTGCCAGCAGCCCCGGGGGGGGGATACGCTCTGGAAACACCATATATTTT
CDR3 protein: CASSPGGGIRSGNTIYF
V gene: TRBV7-2
J gene: TRBJ1-3
clone size: many
D gene: NA

CDR3 DNA: TGTGCCATCTCGGGGGGGCCGAATGGCTACACCTTC
CDR3 protein: CAISGGPNGYTF
V gene: TRBV2
J gene: TRBJ1-2
clone size: many
D gene: NA

CDR3 DNA: TGCGCCAGCAGCCCAGGGACAGGGCAAAGCAATCAGCCCCAGCATTTT
CDR3 protein: CASSPGTGQSNQPQHF
V gene: TRBV5-1
J gene: TRBJ1-5
clone size: medium-sized
D gene: TRBD1

CDR3 DNA: TGTGCCACCAGTGCGGGCAGGGGGCTGGGCGAGCAGTTCTTC
CDR3 protein: CATSAGRGLGEQFF
V gene: TRBV24-1
J gene: TRBJ2-1
clone size: many
D gene: TRBD1

CDR3 DNA: TGTGCCAGCAGGAAGGACAGGGAGAACACTGAAGCTTTCTTT
CDR3 protein: CASRKDRENTEAFF
V gene: TRBV2
J gene: TRBJ1-1
clone size: many
D gene: TRBD1

CDR3 DNA: TGCAGCGTCCCAGGGGCCAGGGACGCCGAGATGAACACTGAAGCTTTCTTT
CDR3 protein: CSVPGARDAEMNTEAFF
V gene: TRBV29-1
J gene: TRBJ1-1
clone size: few
D gene: NA

CDR3 DNA: TGCAGCGTTGAAGGACAGAGCTATGGCTACACCTTC
CDR3 protein: CSVEGQSYGYTF
V gene: TRBV29-1
J gene: TRBJ1-2
clone size: NA
D gene: NA

CDR3 DNA: TGTGCCAGGTCGAACCTCCACACGACCAAAAACATTCAGTACTTC
CDR3 protein: CARSNLHTTKNIQYF
V gene: TRBV19
J gene: TRBJ2-4
clone size: NA
D gene: NA

CDR3 DNA: TGTGCCAGCAGCGACAGGGAGGATCAGCCCCAGCATTTT
CDR3 protein: CASSDREDQPQHF
V gene: TRBV7-2
J gene: TRBJ1-5
clone size: many
D gene: TRBD1

CDR3 DNA: TGTGCCAGCAGCGACTCTAATATAGCGGGGGGTTACAATGAGCAGTTCTTC
CDR3 protein: CASSDSNIAGGYNEQFF
V gene: TRBV6-6
J gene: TRBJ2-1
clone size: NA
D gene: TRBD2

CDR3 DNA: TGTGCCAGCTCACCCTGGACTAGCGGGGGAGGTGAGCAGTTCTTC
CDR3 protein: CASSPWTSGGGEQFF
V gene: TRBV18
J gene: TRBJ2-1
clone size: many
D gene: TRBD2

CDR3 DNA: TGTGCCAGTAGTATACAGGGCAGCACTGAAGCTTTCTTT
CDR3 protein: CASSIQGSTEAFF
V gene: TRBV19
J gene: TRBJ1-1
clone size: many
D gene: NA

CDR3 DNA: TGTGCCATCAGTGAGTCTATCCAGCGCAATCAGCCCCAGCATTTT
CDR3 protein: CAISESIQRNQPQHF
V gene: TRBV10-3
J gene: TRBJ1-5
clone size: many
D gene: NA

CDR3 DNA: TGTGCCAGCAGTCCAGAGTCTGGGGCCAACGTCCTGACTTTC
CDR3 protein: CASSPESGANVLTF
V gene: TRBV2
J gene: TRBJ2-6
clone size: few
D gene: NA

CDR3 DNA: TGCGCCAGCAGCCAAGATACAGGCGGAGCCTACGAGCAGTACTTC
CDR3 protein: CASSQDTGGAYEQYF
V gene: TRBV4-3
J gene: TRBJ2-7
clone size: many
D gene: NA

CDR3 DNA: TGTGCCAGCAGCCAATCCCGCGGGAGCTACGAGCAGTACTTC
CDR3 protein: CASSQSRGSYEQYF
V gene: TRBV3-1
J gene: TRBJ2-7
clone size: many
D gene: TRBD2

CDR3 DNA: TGCAGCGTTGGTTCCGGGCCCAATCAGCCCCAGCATTTT
CDR3 protein: CSVGSGPNQPQHF
V gene: TRBV29-1
J gene: TRBJ1-5
clone size: medium-sized
D gene: NA